The 27 T cell receptor beta chains below all came from one sample that was sequenced in a study of cytomegalovirus exposure and HLA in healthy donors. Primers for the PCR totalled 60 Vbeta and 13 Jbeta. Data came from immunoSEQ multiplex PCR; TCRdb stores just in-frame clones and leaves some out. The sample includes roughly 130,000 clones, 75% to 90% of them seen just once. The sample was PBMCs. The receptors originated from a male donor in good health and CMV-seronegative.

This chain connects TRBV7-6 to TRBJ1-1; maybe TRBD1 (5 bases). The CDR3 is made up of 16 amino acids. The V end lost 1 base, the J end lost 3 bases, and 15 bases lay between the germline ends. CDR1 and CDR2 (germline): SGHVS, FNYEAQ. The CDR3 DNA is TGTGCCAGCAGCTTAGGAAGCAGGGTTAGTGACACTGAAGCTTTCTTT. Protein product: CASSLGSRVSDTEAFF.

The V and J genes are TRBV5-6 and TRBJ2-3, with 12 bases that match TRBD2. V lost 4 bases and J lost 5; bases outside the gene matches: 5. The CDR3 spans 15 residues. Germline V gives CDR1 SGHDT, CDR2 YYEEEE. CDR3 in DNA: TGTGCCAGCAGCCGAGAGACTAGCGGGGGAGATACGCAGTATTTT. Translation: CASSRETSGGDTQYF.

Of note for this clone: Sequence at one end of the junction differs from germline and may be a read error. The chain combines TRBV29-1 with TRBJ2-4; TRBD2 aligns across 11 bases. Germline CDR1 and CDR2: SQVTM and ANQGSEA. The CDR3 runs 14 residues. CDR3 sequence (DNA): TGCAGCGTTGCACTAGCGGGAGCGGGAAACAGTCAGTACTTC. This codes for CSVALAGAGNSQYF.

A single count supports this clone. The V call is TRBV19, the J call TRBJ1-3; no definite D call. The CDR3 runs to 15 residues. V was pared by 5 bases and J by 0 bases, with 11 bases between. Germline V gene lookup returns CDR1 LNHDA and CDR2 SQIVND (reference sequence). As DNA, the CDR3 is TGTGCCAGTAGTCCCCTAGGCGGCTCTGGAAACACCATATATTTT. Translating gives CASSPLGGSGNTIYF. Drawing the rest from reference TRBV19 and TRBJ1-3, the complete variable domain is DGGITQSPKYLFRKEGQNVTLSCEQNLNHDAMYWYRQDPGQGLRLIYYSQIVNDFQKGDIAEGYSVSREKKESFPLTVTSAQKNPTAFYLCASSPLGGSGNTIYFGEGSWLTVV.

CDR3 nucleotide sequence: TGTGCCAGCAGCTTGGGACTAGCGGGGGGGTCTGGGACCCAGTACTTC. This gives the protein CASSLGLAGGSGTQYF. The chain joins TRBV11-2 to TRBJ2-5; 16 bases are a match to TRBD2. Germline V gives CDR1 SGHAT, CDR2 FQNNGV. The J segment lost 7 bases and the V segment lost 3 bases, leaving 5 bases of the junction unmatched. This CDR3 comprises 16 residues. Variable domain in full (rest from reference TRBV11-2 and TRBJ2-5): EAGVAQSPRYKIIEKRQSVAFWCNPISGHATLYWYQQILGQGPKLLIQFQNNGVVDDSQLPKDRFSAERLKGVDSTLKIQPAKLEDSAVYLCASSLGLAGGSGTQYFGPGTRLLVL.

The rearrangement uses TRBV5-1 and TRBJ2-1; perhaps TRBD1 as D (6 bases). This CDR3 spans 13 amino acids. The ends were cut back, 4 bases at V and 10 bases at J, with 15 bases in the middle. Germline assignment: CDR1 SGHRS and CDR2 YFSETQ. DNA of the CDR3: TGCGCCAGCAGCCAACAACAGGGTCGAGAGCAGTTCTTC. Protein product: CASSQQQGREQFF.

The CDR3 loop is CASSPDRGDPEAFF. CDR3 nucleotide sequence: TGTGCCAGCTCACCGGATCGGGGAGACCCTGAAGCTTTCTTT. The V and J genes are TRBV18 and TRBJ1-1, with D unresolved. The CDR3 consists of 14 residues. Looked up from germline, CDR1 is KGHSH and CDR2 is LQKENI. The ends were cut back, 3 bases at V and 6 bases at J, with 14 bases in the middle. Combining the CDR3 with reference TRBV18 and TRBJ1-1 gives the whole variable domain NAGVMQNPRHLVRRRGQEARLRCSPMKGHSHVYWYRQLPEEGLKFMVYLQKENIIDESGMPKERFSAEFPKEGPSILRIQQVVRGDSAAYFCASSPDRGDPEAFFGQGTRLTVV.

The chain combines TRBV27 with TRBJ2-3; 7 bases fit TRBD2. After removal of 4 bases from V and 4 bases from J, the junction contained 8 bases not matched to a gene. CDR1 MNHEY and CDR2 SMNVEV come from the germline V gene (reference sequence). The CDR3 totals 15 residues. The CDR3 loop reads CASSSGGLAPDTQYF. The DNA of the CDR3 is TGTGCCAGCAGTTCGGGGGGACTCGCCCCAGATACGCAGTATTTT.

The count of this clone is one. The J gene is TRBJ2-7, the V gene TRBV5-6; the match to TRBD1 covers 8 bases. J lost 2 bases, V lost 1 base, and 2 bases had no gene match. Per the germline V gene, CDR1 is SGHDT and CDR2 is YYEEEE. The CDR3 runs 14 residues. CDR3 DNA sequence: TGTGCCAGCAGCTTGCAGGGGGCGACCTACGAGCAGTACTTC. This codes for CASSLQGATYEQYF.

In its sample, this clone was seen a few times. The chain combines TRBV6-5 with TRBJ2-7; D may be TRBD2 (5 bases). This CDR3 is built from 14 residues. Trimming left V 6 bases short and J 6 bases short, with 18 bases between. Germline-derived CDR1 and CDR2 are MNHEY and SVGAGI. The CDR3 nucleotides are TGTGCCAGCAGCCCATTCCCGGACTCTTCCGAGCAGTACTTC. It codes for CASSPFPDSSEQYF.

The chain is built from TRBV5-6 and TRBJ1-1, with D unclear. The germline CDR1 and CDR2 sequences are SGHDT and YYEEEE. Trimming removed 2 bases at V and 0 bases at J, with 8 bases between. CDR3 length: 14 residues. The CDR3 region is CASSLGSVNTEAFF. The CDR3 DNA sequence: TGTGCCAGCAGCTTAGGTAGCGTGAACACTGAAGCTTTCTTT.

This clone was seen once. The chain carries TRBV27 and TRBJ2-7; no clear D. The germline CDR1 and CDR2 sequences are MNHEY and SMNVEV (reference sequence). V was shortened by 2 bases and J by 4 bases, with 9 bases between the two germline ends. This CDR3 contains 13 residues. This CDR3 reads CASSLSPLYEQYF. The CDR3 DNA reads TGTGCCAGCAGTTTAAGCCCCCTTTACGAGCAGTACTTC.

This sequence joins TRBV7-2 and TRBJ1-2; TRBD1 matches at 11 bases. Germline V lookup: CDR1 SGHTA, CDR2 FQGNSA. Germline trimming cut 1 base from V and 4 bases from J; bases unmatched to any gene: 2. This CDR3 comprises 15 residues. The CDR3 region is CASSLGTGGTYGYTF. In DNA, the CDR3 is TGTGCCAGCAGCTTAGGGACAGGGGGCACCTATGGCTACACCTTC.

This clone was seen only once. J is TRBJ2-3 and V is TRBV9; 8 bases fit TRBD2. Germline loops: CDR1 SGDLS, CDR2 YYNGEE. This CDR3 has 16 amino acids. The junction had 7 bases not matched to a gene; V was cut back by 0 bases and J by 4 bases. Written as DNA, the CDR3 is TGTGCCAGCAGCGTAGCTTCGGGGGGGAGGTCAGATACGCAGTATTTT. As protein: CASSVASGGRSDTQYF.

Here the CDR3 DNA reads TGCGCCAGCAGCAGTCAGACAGGGGATGAAGCTTTCTTT. Encoded protein: CASSSQTGDEAFF. V and J are TRBV5-1 and TRBJ1-1; TRBD1 matches at 8 bases. CDR1 is SGHRS and CDR2 is YFSETQ in the germline V gene. V was pared by 4 bases and J by 7 bases, with 6 bases of the junction left unmatched. This CDR3 region has 13 residues.

A note on this clone: Within the sample, other DNA sequences also encode this same CDR3. V gene TRBV5-8 combines with J gene TRBJ2-2; D is uncertain. Trimming took off 2 bases at V and 0 bases at J, with 11 bases between the two ends. The V gene's germline CDR1 is SGHTS and CDR2 YDEGEE. This CDR3 is 16 amino acids long. DNA for the CDR3: TGTGCCAGCAGCTTAGTCAGGCCACCGAACACCGGGGAGCTGTTTTTT. Its protein is CASSLVRPPNTGELFF. Using reference TRBV5-8 and TRBJ2-2 for the parts outside the CDR3, the full variable domain is EAGVTQSPTHLIKTRGQQATLRCSPISGHTSVYWYQQALGLGLQFLLWYDEGEERNRGNFPPRFSGRQFPNYSSELNVNALELEDSALYLCASSLVRPPNTGELFFGEGSRLTVL.

This sequence joins TRBV7-8 and TRBJ1-1; 7 nucleotides align to TRBD1. V lost 6 bases, J lost 7 bases, and 5 bases stayed unmatched. The V gene's germline CDR1 is SGHVS and CDR2 FQNEAQ. The CDR3 is 12 amino acids. This chain's CDR3 is CASRQDRVEAFF. CDR3 nucleotide sequence: TGTGCCAGCAGACAAGACAGGGTTGAAGCTTTCTTT.

This sequence joins TRBV6-6 and TRBJ2-5, with 11 bases identical to TRBD1. The DNA end favors TRBJ2-7, so the J call may be wrong. This CDR3 spans 14 amino acids. Germline V gene lookup returns CDR1 MNHNY and CDR2 SVGAGI (reference sequence). The CDR3 nucleotides are TGTGCCAGCAGCCTCGGACAGGGGGCCGTCGAGCAGTACTTC. Protein: CASSLGQGAVEQYF.

This clone was observed a handful of times. V gene TRBV7-2 combines with J gene TRBJ2-3; 7 nucleotides align to TRBD1. The CDR3 runs 16 residues. The V segment lost 11 bases and the J segment 4 bases; nucleotides outside the gene matches: 18. Per the germline V gene, CDR1 is SGHTA and CDR2 is FQGNSA. The CDR3 is CASKPRGFRNPDTQYF. The CDR3 nucleotides read TGTGCCTCGAAACCCAGGGGGTTCCGCAACCCAGATACGCAGTATTTT.

The J gene is TRBJ2-1, the V gene TRBV27; 13 bases align to TRBD2. CDR1 and CDR2 (germline): MNHEY, SMNVEV (reference sequence). V shed 5 bases, J shed 9 bases, and the junction held 13 bases outside the gene matches. The CDR3 runs to 17 residues. As DNA, the CDR3 is TGTGCCAGCAGTCTAAGGACTAGCGGGAGTCGGAAGGGTGAGCAGTTCTTC. Its translation is CASSLRTSGSRKGEQFF.

This clone appeared once. This sequence joins TRBV7-2 and TRBJ2-7, with TRBD1 matching 7 bases. Germline CDR1 and CDR2: SGHTA and FQGNSA. The junction had 4 bases not matched to a gene; V was cut back by 5 bases and J by 0 bases. The CDR3 is 14 residues long. The CDR3 region is CASSPGQFSYEQYF. CDR3 in DNA: TGTGCCAGCAGCCCGGGACAGTTCTCCTACGAGCAGTACTTC.

The rearrangement joins TRBV18 to TRBJ2-5, with D perhaps TRBD2 (6 bases). Germline CDR1 reads KGHSH; CDR2 reads LQKENI. Between the trimmed V and J ends, which lost 3 bases and 2 bases, there was a span of 10 bases. CDR3 length equals 14 residues. The CDR3 loop reads CASSPRGGQETQYF. The CDR3 nucleotides are TGTGCCAGCTCACCCCGCGGAGGGCAAGAGACCCAGTACTTC. Full variable domain (outside the CDR3, taken from reference TRBV18 and TRBJ2-5): NAGVMQNPRHLVRRRGQEARLRCSPMKGHSHVYWYRQLPEEGLKFMVYLQKENIIDESGMPKERFSAEFPKEGPSILRIQQVVRGDSAAYFCASSPRGGQETQYFGPGTRLLVL.

This clone was observed a handful of times. The chain joins TRBV29-1 to TRBJ1-2; D gene ambiguous. In germline, CDR1 is SQVTM, CDR2 ANQGSEA. The V gene lost 6 bases and the J gene lost 0 bases, with 11 bases spanning the gap. The CDR3 runs 13 residues. The CDR3 spells CSVVDIANYGYTF. CDR3 DNA sequence: TGCAGCGTCGTTGACATCGCTAACTATGGCTACACCTTC.

This clone turned up a few times. The chain couples TRBV6-4 to TRBJ2-3; TRBD2 is a possible D gene (7 bases). The germline gives CDR1 MRHNA, CDR2 SNTAGT. CDR3 size: 14 residues. V lost 4 bases and J 2 bases, leaving 10 bases between the germline ends. CDR3 DNA sequence: TGTGCCAGCAGTGGAGGGGGGGCCACAGATACGCAGTATTTT. This gives the protein CASSGGGATDTQYF.

The rearrangement uses TRBV27 and TRBJ1-2; 7 nucleotides agree with TRBD1. CDR1 and CDR2 from the germline V gene are MNHEY and SMNVEV (reference sequence). V trimming: 1 base; J trimming: 3 bases; junction bases outside the gene matches: 2. CDR3 length: 14 residues. The CDR3 protein is CASSLWRGHYGYTF. The CDR3 coding sequence is TGTGCCAGCAGTTTATGGAGGGGGCACTATGGCTACACCTTC.

The chain employs TRBV7-3 and TRBJ2-4; D not resolved. The CDR3 is 15 residues long. From germline, CDR1 is SGHTA and CDR2 FQGTGA. With 6 bases removed from V and 2 bases from J, the gap between germline ends came to 14 bases. CDR3 sequence reads: CASSPNPGTKNIQYF. CDR3 sequence (DNA): TGTGCCAGCAGTCCCAACCCGGGTACCAAAAACATTCAGTACTTC.

This clone was observed a single time. V gene TRBV7-9 combines with J gene TRBJ2-5, with TRBD1 matching over 10 bases. Germline V gene lookup returns CDR1 SEHNR and CDR2 FQNEAQ (reference sequence). With 2 bases clipped from V and 3 bases from J, the junction kept 3 bases outside the gene matches. This CDR3 spans 15 amino acids. The CDR3 spells CASSLFGTGEETQYF. CDR3 nucleotide sequence: TGTGCCAGCAGCTTATTTGGGACAGGGGAAGAGACCCAGTACTTC. Filled out from reference TRBV7-9 and TRBJ2-5, the complete variable domain reads DTGVSQNPRHKITKRGQNVTFRCDPISEHNRLYWYRQTLGQGPEFLTYFQNEAQLEKSRLLSDRFSAERPKGSFSTLEIQRTEQGDSAMYLCASSLFGTGEETQYFGPGTRLLVL.